This T cell receptor beta chain was sequenced during a study of T cell repertoires in cytomegalovirus infection (dated by TCRdb to about 2019). Background for the entire study: Donor HLA type was relevant to the analysis, as public TCR beta signatures indicated carriage of CMV infection together with the matching HLA type.

The investigation overall reported the following: In the ex vivo response, HLA-C-restricted CMV-specific TCR beta clonotypes were dominant, and in two of eight donors the single most frequent clonotype came from this HLA-C-restricted group. In both this cohort and an independent approximately 350-donor cohort, the cumulative frequency of public TCR beta family members distinguished carriers of CMV infection plus the relevant HLA type.

Sequencing instrument: Illumina HiSeq 1500. The public sequencing data were trimmed at Q25 with fastp and processed into clonotypes with MiXCR by TCRdb, which kept only in-frame beta chains. Each record represents a unique CDR3 protein, reported with the most common genes and DNA among its rows. This sample comprises about 490,000 distinct CDR3 sequences, around 27% of them detected only once. The ten largest clones represent 13% of the sample. This clonotype was detected many times. Its antigen specificity is not known. The input lacks base qualities; no much larger clone sits a single base away. V is pruned by 0 bases and J by 5 bases, leaving 3 bases of the junction without a gene match. The CDR3 runs 14 amino acids, cysteine and phenylalanine included. Of the read, only the CDR3 DNA is kept; its 42 bases are in frame from base 1. Reading the germline V gene gives CDR1 SGHTA and CDR2 FQGNSA.

The sequence was obtained from a human donor in good health (CMV status not recorded). Some clones in this sample may be carry-over from other donors' samples. The sample consisted of PBMCs. The sequence joins TRBV7-2 to TRBJ1-2, with 7 junctional bases fitting TRBD1. At the DNA level, the sequence is TGTGCCAGCAGCTTAGCCCTCAGGGGGTATGGCTACACCTTC. It is translated as CASSLALRGYGYTF.